The 23 T cell receptor beta chains given below trace back to one sample, sequenced in a study of control samples from healthy donors and cancer patients. Clones were read by immunoSEQ multiplex PCR, and TCRdb kept only the in-frame ones, dropping some. The sample contains tens of thousands of clones, 84% of which appear only once. Sequencing was done on a sample of blood. Every receptor here comes from a man aged 50-59 years in good health.

The chain couples TRBV5-1 to TRBJ2-5, with D maybe TRBD2 (6 bases). V gave up 3 bases and J gave up 2 bases, with 14 bases separating them. CDR1 is SGHRS and CDR2 is YFSETQ in the germline V gene. The CDR3 spans 15 residues. CDR3 bases: TGCGCCAGCAGCTCTGACGGGGCGGGACAAGAGACCCAGTACTTC. Its protein is CASSSDGAGQETQYF.

The chain couples TRBV5-6 to TRBJ1-1, with a possible D match to TRBD1 (6 bases). V lost 0 bases to trimming and J lost 10 bases, with 13 bases between them. CDR1 is SGHDT and CDR2 is YYEEEE in the germline V gene. The CDR3 totals 13 residues. The CDR3 here is CASSLEQGPVAFF. The DNA of the CDR3 is TGTGCCAGCAGCTTGGAACAGGGCCCTGTAGCTTTCTTT.

J is TRBJ2-4 and V is TRBV7-8; D is undetermined. The CDR3 sequence is 17 residues long. Germline assignment: CDR1 SGHVS and CDR2 FQNEAQ. Deletions cut 7 bases from V and 4 bases from J, with 23 bases between. The CDR3 DNA is TGTGCCAGCACCCCCGCGGTGACTTTAAGGGAAAAAAACATTCAGTACTTC. This sequence encodes CASTPAVTLREKNIQYF.

The CDR3 spells CAISLGETQYF. CDR3 in DNA: TGTGCCATCAGCCTTGGGGAGACCCAGTACTTC. The chain recombines TRBV10-3 with TRBJ2-5; D uncertain. The length of the CDR3 is 11 residues. V was shortened by 6 bases and J by 5 bases, with 7 bases between the two germline ends. From germline, CDR1 is ENHRY and CDR2 SYGVKD.

This chain uses TRBV25-1 with TRBJ2-1; D possibly corresponds to TRBD1 (5 bases). Trimming took 2 bases from V and 7 from J, leaving 15 bases between them. The CDR3 extends over 15 amino acids. Germline lookup yields CDR1 MGHDK and CDR2 SYGVNS. CDR3 nucleotides: TGTGCCAGCAGTGAAATAGGGGTATCTGGGAATGAGCAGTTCTTC. Its translation: CASSEIGVSGNEQFF.

The V call is TRBV10-3, the J call TRBJ2-1; the D gene is possibly TRBD2 (5 bases). The V end was cut by 11 bases, the J end by 5 bases, with 13 bases between. This CDR3 has 12 amino acids. The germline V gene has CDR1 ENHRY and CDR2 SYGVKD. CDR3 DNA: TGTGCCTCGGCCCGGACTGACAATGAGCAGTTCTTC. Translation gives CASARTDNEQFF.

This clone has only one observation. V is TRBV11-3 and J is TRBJ2-2; D may match TRBD1 or TRBD2 (7 bases each). The CDR3 totals 18 residues. Germline values: CDR1 SGHNT, CDR2 YENEEA. Trimming took off 2 bases at V and 1 base at J, with 17 bases between the two ends. CDR3 DNA: TGTGCCAGCAGCTTACCCAAGACAGGGAGGGGGAACACCGGGGAGCTGTTTTTT. Its protein is CASSLPKTGRGNTGELFF.

The rearrangement links TRBV6-5 to TRBJ2-2, with TRBD2 identical over 9 bases. Germline CDR1 is MNHEY and CDR2 is SVGAGI. V dropped 7 bases and J dropped 5; count of bases not matched to a gene: 5. This CDR3 is built from 14 residues. CDR3 DNA sequence: TGTGCCAGCAATCTAGCGGGATATACCGGGGAGCTGTTTTTT. As protein: CASNLAGYTGELFF.

This chain joins TRBV28 and TRBJ2-1, with D uncertain. The ends were cut back, 9 bases at V and 0 bases at J, with 12 bases in the middle. The germline CDR1 and CDR2 sequences are MDHEN and SYDVKM. The CDR3 runs 14 residues. CDR3 sequence: CARSSRRSYNEQFF. In nucleotides, the CDR3 is TGTGCCAGGTCATCCAGACGCTCCTACAATGAGCAGTTCTTC.

The chain uses TRBV18 and TRBJ2-5; possibly TRBD2 for D (5 bases). The germline V gene has CDR1 KGHSH and CDR2 LQKENI. V lost 4 bases and J 0 bases, leaving 9 bases between the germline ends. The CDR3 loop spans 14 amino acids. CDR3 sequence reads: CASSLPGNQETQYF. CDR3 in DNA: TGTGCCAGCTCACTCCCGGGAAACCAAGAGACCCAGTACTTC.

This chain links TRBV10-3 with TRBJ2-1; the D gene is possibly TRBD2 (6 bases). This CDR3 has 12 amino acids. The V gene's germline CDR1 is ENHRY and CDR2 SYGVKD. V was shortened by 6 bases and J by 6 bases, with 9 bases between the two germline ends. The CDR3 here is CAISAGGNEQFF. The DNA of the CDR3 is TGTGCCATCAGCGCCGGGGGCAATGAGCAGTTCTTC.

The rearrangement joins TRBV20-1 to TRBJ2-5; TRBD2 aligns across 15 bases. The CDR3 is made up of 18 amino acids. The germline CDR1 and CDR2 sequences are DFQATT and SNEGSKA (reference sequence). Trimming at V came to 3 bases and at J to 5 bases, leaving 13 bases not matched to a gene. CDR3 sequence reads: CSASYEGTSGRRWETQYF. CDR3 bases: TGCAGTGCTAGTTACGAAGGGACTAGCGGGAGGCGGTGGGAGACCCAGTACTTC.

The rearrangement joins TRBV6-5 to TRBJ2-3, with 10 bases that match TRBD2. Germline assignment: CDR1 MNHEY and CDR2 SVGAGI. With V trimmed by 0 bases and J by 4 bases, 1 base remained unmatched. The CDR3 is 15 amino acids. The CDR3 is CASSYSGTSADTQYF. The DNA for the CDR3 is TGTGCCAGCAGTTACTCTGGGACTAGCGCAGATACGCAGTATTTT.

The chain carries TRBV7-8 and TRBJ1-1; D is unclear. The CDR3 spans 13 residues. From germline, CDR1 is SGHVS and CDR2 FQNEAQ. Trimming stripped 3 bases from V and 4 bases from J, with 9 bases between. CDR3 DNA sequence: TGTGCCAGCAGCTTGACCGGGTCCACTGAAGCTTTCTTT. Encoded protein: CASSLTGSTEAFF.

The chain combines TRBV4-1 with TRBJ2-1; D not resolved. This CDR3 spans 15 amino acids. Germline-derived CDR1 and CDR2 are MGHRA and YSYEKL. V lost 0 bases and J lost 8, with 14 bases in between. The CDR3 loop is CASSQDQALRDEQFF. In DNA, the CDR3 is TGCGCCAGCAGCCAAGATCAGGCTTTGCGCGATGAGCAGTTCTTC.

The J gene is TRBJ2-7, the V gene TRBV21-1; TRBD2, the table's D call, was not compared with the DNA. TRBV21-1 is listed as a pseudogene. This CDR3 is built from 16 residues. CDR3 loop: CASSKIKRGPPYEQYF. The CDR3 coding sequence is TGTGCCAGCAGCAAAATCAAGCGGGGTCCTCCCTACGAGCAGTACTTC.

This sequence joins TRBV12-3 or TRBV12-4 and TRBJ1-6; D may be TRBD1 (5 bases). The CDR3 extends over 13 amino acids. The V end was cut by 6 bases, the J end by 8 bases, with 11 bases between. The DNA of the CDR3 is TGTGCCAGCAGCCGCCGAGGGGATTCACCCCTCCACTTT. Amino acid sequence: CASSRRGDSPLHF.

The J gene is TRBJ1-1, the V gene TRBV15; 7 bases map to TRBD1. Per germline, CDR1 LNHNV and CDR2 YYDKDF (reference sequence). V gave up 0 bases and J gave up 3 bases; unmatched junction bases: 13. This CDR3 is 18 amino acids long. The CDR3 coding sequence is TGTGCCACCAGCAGAGACCCTCACAGGGGACGGGGGGACACTGAAGCTTTCTTT. Translating it yields CATSRDPHRGRGDTEAFF.

This clone was recorded only once. The J gene is TRBJ1-2, the V gene TRBV24-1, with D unresolved. The CDR3 is 13 residues long. Trimming removed 4 bases at V and 8 bases at J, with 13 bases between. CDR1 is KGHDR, CDR2 SFDVKD, per germline. The CDR3 region is CATSDPTIYGYTF. The CDR3 DNA reads TGTGCCACCAGTGACCCGACAATCTACGGCTACACCTTC.

V is TRBV18 and J is TRBJ2-5; D unclear. CDR1 is KGHSH, CDR2 LQKENI, per germline. Trimming pared 1 base from V and 1 base from J, leaving 7 bases between. The CDR3 length is 14 residues. CDR3 protein: CASSPRYSQETQYF. CDR3 DNA: TGTGCCAGCTCACCACGGTACAGCCAAGAGACCCAGTACTTC.

The chain joins TRBV7-9 to TRBJ1-1; D is possibly TRBD1 (6 bases). The V gene's germline CDR1 is SEHNR and CDR2 FQNEAQ (reference sequence). CDR3 size: 14 residues. Trimming shortened V by 10 bases and J by 1 base, and 16 bases separated the two germline ends. Written as DNA, the CDR3 is TGTGCCACCGCTTACAGGGAACCGAACACTGAAGCTTTCTTT. It is translated as CATAYREPNTEAFF.

J is TRBJ1-5 and V is TRBV19; no definite D call. V lost 5 bases to trimming and J lost 5 bases, with 10 bases between them. The CDR3 consists of 13 residues. The germline V gene encodes CDR1 LNHDA and CDR2 SQIVND (reference sequence). The CDR3 nucleotides are TGTGCCAGTAGTCGATCCGGGGATCAGCCCCAGCATTTT. This translates into CASSRSGDQPQHF.

Comment on this clone: This same CDR3 is encoded by further DNA sequences in the sample. The rearrangement links TRBV11-2 to TRBJ1-6, with TRBD1 matching 12 bases. J gave up 7 bases and V 3 bases, and 4 bases lay outside the gene matches. Germline CDR1 reads SGHAT; CDR2 reads FQNNGV. There are 16 residues in the CDR3. This CDR3 reads CASSFGTGGRNSPLHF. CDR3 in DNA: TGTGCCAGCAGCTTCGGGACAGGGGGCAGAAATTCACCCCTCCACTTT.